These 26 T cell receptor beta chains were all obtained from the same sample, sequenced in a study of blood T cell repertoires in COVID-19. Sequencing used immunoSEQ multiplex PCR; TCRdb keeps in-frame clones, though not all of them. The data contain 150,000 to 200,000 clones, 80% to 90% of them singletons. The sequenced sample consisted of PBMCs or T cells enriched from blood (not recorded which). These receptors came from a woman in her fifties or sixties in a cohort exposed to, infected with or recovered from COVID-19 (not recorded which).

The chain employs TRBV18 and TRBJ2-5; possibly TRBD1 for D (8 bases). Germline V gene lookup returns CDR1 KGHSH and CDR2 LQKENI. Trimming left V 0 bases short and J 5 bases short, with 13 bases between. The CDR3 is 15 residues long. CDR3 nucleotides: TGTGCCAGCTCACCACCGGAACAGGGGGGGGAGACCCAGTACTTC. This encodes CASSPPEQGGETQYF.

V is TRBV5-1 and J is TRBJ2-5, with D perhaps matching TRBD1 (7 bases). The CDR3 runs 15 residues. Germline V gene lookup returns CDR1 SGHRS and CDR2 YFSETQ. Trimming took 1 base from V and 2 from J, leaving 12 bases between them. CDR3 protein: CASSLQGGVQETQYF. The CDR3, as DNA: TGCGCCAGCAGCTTGCAGGGGGGAGTACAAGAGACCCAGTACTTC. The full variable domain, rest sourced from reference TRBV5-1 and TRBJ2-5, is KAGVTQTPRYLIKTRGQQVTLSCSPISGHRSVSWYQQTPGQGLQFLFEYFSETQRNKGNFPGRFSGRQFSNSRSEMNVSTLELGDSALYLCASSLQGGVQETQYFGPGTRLLVL.

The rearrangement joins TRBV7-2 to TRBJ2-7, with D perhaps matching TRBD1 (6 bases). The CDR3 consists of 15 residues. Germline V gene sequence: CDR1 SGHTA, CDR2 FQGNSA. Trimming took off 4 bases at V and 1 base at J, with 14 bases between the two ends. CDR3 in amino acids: CASSSLGHPSYEQYF. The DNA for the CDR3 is TGTGCCAGCAGCTCCCTGGGACACCCGTCCTACGAGCAGTACTTC.

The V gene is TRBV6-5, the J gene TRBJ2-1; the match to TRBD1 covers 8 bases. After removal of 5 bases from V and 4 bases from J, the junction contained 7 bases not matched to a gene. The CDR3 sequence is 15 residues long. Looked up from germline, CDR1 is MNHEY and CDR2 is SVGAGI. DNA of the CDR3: TGTGCCAGCAGTATTGGACAGGGACCTTACAATGAGCAGTTCTTC. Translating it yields CASSIGQGPYNEQFF.

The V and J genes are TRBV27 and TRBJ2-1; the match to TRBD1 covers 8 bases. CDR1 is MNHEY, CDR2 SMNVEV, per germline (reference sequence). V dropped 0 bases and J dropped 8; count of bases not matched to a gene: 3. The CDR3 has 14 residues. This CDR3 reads CASSLSPGGDEQFF. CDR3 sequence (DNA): TGTGCCAGCAGTTTATCCCCAGGGGGCGATGAGCAGTTCTTC.

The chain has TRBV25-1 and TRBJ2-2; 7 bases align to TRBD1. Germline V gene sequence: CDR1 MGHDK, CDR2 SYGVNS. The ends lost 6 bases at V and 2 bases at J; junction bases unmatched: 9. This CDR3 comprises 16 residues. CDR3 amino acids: CASRGAGTANTGELFF. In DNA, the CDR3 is TGTGCCAGCAGGGGGGCCGGGACAGCAAACACCGGGGAGCTGTTTTTT.

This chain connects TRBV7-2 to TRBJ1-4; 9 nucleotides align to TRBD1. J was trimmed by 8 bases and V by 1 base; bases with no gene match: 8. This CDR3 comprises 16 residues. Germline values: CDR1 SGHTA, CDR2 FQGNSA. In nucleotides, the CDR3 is TGTGCCAGCAGCTTAGTCGGGACAGGGATGGGAGAAAAACTGTTTTTT. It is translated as CASSLVGTGMGEKLFF.

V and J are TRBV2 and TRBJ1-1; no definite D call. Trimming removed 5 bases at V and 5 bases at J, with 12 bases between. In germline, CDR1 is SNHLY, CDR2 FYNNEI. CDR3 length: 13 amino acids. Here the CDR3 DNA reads TGTGCCAGCAGTCCCGACGGACTGACTGAAGCTTTCTTT. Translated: CASSPDGLTEAFF.

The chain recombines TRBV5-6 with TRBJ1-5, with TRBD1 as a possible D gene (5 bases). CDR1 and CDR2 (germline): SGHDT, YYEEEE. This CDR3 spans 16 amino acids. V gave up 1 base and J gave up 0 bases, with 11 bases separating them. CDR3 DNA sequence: TGTGCCAGCAGCTTGTACGGGGGTATTAGCAATCAGCCCCAGCATTTT. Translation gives CASSLYGGISNQPQHF. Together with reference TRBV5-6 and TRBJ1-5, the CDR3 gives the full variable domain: DAGVTQSPTHLIKTRGQQVTLRCSPKSGHDTVSWYQQALGQGPQFIFQYYEEEERQRGNFPDRFSGHQFPNYSSELNVNALLLGDSALYLCASSLYGGISNQPQHFGDGTRLSIL.

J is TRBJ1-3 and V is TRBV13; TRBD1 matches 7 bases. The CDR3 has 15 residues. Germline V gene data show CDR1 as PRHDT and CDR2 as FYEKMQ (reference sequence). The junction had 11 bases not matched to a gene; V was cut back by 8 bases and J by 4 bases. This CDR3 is CASGEGGLSGNTIYF. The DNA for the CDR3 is TGTGCCAGCGGTGAAGGGGGCTTGTCAGGAAACACCATATATTTT.

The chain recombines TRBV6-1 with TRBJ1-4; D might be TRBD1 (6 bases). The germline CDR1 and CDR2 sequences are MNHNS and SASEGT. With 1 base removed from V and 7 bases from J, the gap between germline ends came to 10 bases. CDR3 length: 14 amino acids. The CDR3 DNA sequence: TGTGCCAGCAGTGAAGTGGGGGCTCCTGAAAAACTGTTTTTT. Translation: CASSEVGAPEKLFF.

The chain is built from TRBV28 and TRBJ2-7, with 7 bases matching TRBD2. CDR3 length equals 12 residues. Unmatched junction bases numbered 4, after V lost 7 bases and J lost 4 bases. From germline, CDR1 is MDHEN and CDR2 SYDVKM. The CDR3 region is CASKTGGYEQYF. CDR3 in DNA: TGTGCCAGCAAAACGGGGGGTTACGAGCAGTACTTC. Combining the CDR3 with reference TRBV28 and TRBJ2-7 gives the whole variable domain DVKVTQSSRYLVKRTGEKVFLECVQDMDHENMFWYRQDPGLGLRLIYFSYDVKMKEKGDIPEGYSVSREKKERFSLILESASTNQTSMYLCASKTGGYEQYFGPGTRLTVT.

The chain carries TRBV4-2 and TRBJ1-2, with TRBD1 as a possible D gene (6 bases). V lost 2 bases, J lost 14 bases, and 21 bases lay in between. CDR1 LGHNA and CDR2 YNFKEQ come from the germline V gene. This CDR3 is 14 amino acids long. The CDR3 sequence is CASSQNLVQGLRTF. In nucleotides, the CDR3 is TGTGCCAGCAGCCAAAATTTAGTACAGGGTTTGAGGACCTTC.

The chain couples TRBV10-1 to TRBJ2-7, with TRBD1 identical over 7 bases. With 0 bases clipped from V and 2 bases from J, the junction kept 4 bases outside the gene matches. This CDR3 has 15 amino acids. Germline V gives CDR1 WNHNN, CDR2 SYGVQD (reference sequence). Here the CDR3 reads CASSESGDSTYEQYF. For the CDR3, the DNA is TGCGCCAGCAGTGAGTCTGGGGACAGCACCTACGAGCAGTACTTC.

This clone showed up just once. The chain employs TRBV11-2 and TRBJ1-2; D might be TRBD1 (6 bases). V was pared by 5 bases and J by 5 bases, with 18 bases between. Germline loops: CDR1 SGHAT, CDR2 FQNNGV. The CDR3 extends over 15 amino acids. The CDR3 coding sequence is TGTGCCAGCAGCGCCTCTCGAGGGACACTTTATGGCTACACCTTC. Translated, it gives CASSASRGTLYGYTF. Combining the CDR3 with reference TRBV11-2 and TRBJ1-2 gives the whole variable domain EAGVAQSPRYKIIEKRQSVAFWCNPISGHATLYWYQQILGQGPKLLIQFQNNGVVDDSQLPKDRFSAERLKGVDSTLKIQPAKLEDSAVYLCASSASRGTLYGYTFGSGTRLTVV.

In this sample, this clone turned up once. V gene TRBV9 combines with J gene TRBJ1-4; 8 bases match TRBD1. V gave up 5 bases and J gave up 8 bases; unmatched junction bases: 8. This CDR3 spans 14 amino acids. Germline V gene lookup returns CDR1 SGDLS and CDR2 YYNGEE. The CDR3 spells CASSIRTGSEKLFF. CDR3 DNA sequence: TGTGCCAGCAGTATTAGGACAGGGTCAGAAAAACTGTTTTTT.

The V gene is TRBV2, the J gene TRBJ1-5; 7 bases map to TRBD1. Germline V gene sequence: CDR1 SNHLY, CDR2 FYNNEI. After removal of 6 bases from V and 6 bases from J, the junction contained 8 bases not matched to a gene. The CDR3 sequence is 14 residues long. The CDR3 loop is CASRPRQGGQPQHF. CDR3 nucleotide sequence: TGTGCCAGCAGACCCCGACAGGGAGGTCAGCCCCAGCATTTT.

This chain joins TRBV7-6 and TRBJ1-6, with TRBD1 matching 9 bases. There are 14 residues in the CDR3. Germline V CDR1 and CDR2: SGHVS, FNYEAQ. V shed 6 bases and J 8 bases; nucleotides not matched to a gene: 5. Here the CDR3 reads CASRQRQGDSPLHF. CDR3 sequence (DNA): TGTGCCAGCAGACAAAGACAGGGGGATTCACCCCTCCACTTT.

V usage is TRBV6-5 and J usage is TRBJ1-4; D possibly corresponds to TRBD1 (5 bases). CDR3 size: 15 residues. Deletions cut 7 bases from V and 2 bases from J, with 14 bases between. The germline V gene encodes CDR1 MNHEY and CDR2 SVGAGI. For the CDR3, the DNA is TGTGCCAGCAAGCGGGAGGGGAATACTAATGAAAAACTGTTTTTT. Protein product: CASKREGNTNEKLFF.

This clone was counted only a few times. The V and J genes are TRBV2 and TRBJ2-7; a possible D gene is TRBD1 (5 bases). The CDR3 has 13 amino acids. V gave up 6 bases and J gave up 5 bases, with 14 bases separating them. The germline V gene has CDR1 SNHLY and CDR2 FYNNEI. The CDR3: CASRLSRVNEQYF. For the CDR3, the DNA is TGTGCCAGCAGGTTGTCCAGGGTCAACGAGCAGTACTTC.

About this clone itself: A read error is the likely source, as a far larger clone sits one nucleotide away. CDR3 in amino acids: CASSLGQEETQYF. The CDR3 DNA follows: TGTGCCAGCAGCTTGGGACAGGAAGAGACCCAGTACTTC. The rearrangement joins TRBV11-1 to TRBJ2-5; TRBD1 matches 8 bases. With 3 bases clipped from V and 3 bases from J, the junction kept 0 bases outside the gene matches. CDR1 is SGHAT and CDR2 is FQDESV in the germline V gene (reference sequence). This CDR3 contains 13 residues.

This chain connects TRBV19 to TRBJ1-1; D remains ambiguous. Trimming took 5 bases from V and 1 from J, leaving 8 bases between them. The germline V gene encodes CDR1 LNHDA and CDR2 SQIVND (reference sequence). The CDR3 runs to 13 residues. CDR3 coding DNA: TGTGCCAGTAGTCGGTCGTGGAACACTGAAGCTTTCTTT. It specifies CASSRSWNTEAFF.

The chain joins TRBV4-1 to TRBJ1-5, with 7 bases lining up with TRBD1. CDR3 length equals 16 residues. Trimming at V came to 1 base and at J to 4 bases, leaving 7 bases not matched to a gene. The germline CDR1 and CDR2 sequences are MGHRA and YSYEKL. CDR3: CASSQVPGGSNQPQHF. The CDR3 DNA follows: TGCGCCAGCAGCCAAGTTCCAGGGGGATCTAATCAGCCCCAGCATTTT.

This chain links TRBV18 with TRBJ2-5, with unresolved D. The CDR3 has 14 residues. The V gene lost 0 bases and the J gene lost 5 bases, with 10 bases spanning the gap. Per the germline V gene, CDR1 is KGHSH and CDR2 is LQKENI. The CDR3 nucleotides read TGTGCCAGCTCACCACCTAGTCGGCGGGAGACCCAGTACTTC. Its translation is CASSPPSRRETQYF.

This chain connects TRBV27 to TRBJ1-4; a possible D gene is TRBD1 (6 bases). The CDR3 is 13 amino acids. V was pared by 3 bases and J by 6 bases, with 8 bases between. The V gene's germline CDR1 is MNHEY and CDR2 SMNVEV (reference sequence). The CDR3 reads CASSFQGYEKLFF. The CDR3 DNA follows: TGTGCCAGCAGTTTTCAGGGGTATGAAAAACTGTTTTTT.

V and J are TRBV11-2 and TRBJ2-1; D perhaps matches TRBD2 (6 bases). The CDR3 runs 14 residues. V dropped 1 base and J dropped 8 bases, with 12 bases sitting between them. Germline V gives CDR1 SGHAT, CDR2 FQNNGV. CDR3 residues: CASSLATGGDEQFF. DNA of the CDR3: TGTGCCAGCAGCTTAGCAACAGGAGGGGATGAGCAGTTCTTC.